A single T cell receptor beta chain is shown here with its context. Treatment denoted: randomized to nivolumab then ipilimumab (arm A) or the reverse (arm B). Produced via immunoSEQ multiplex PCR; TCRdb's table is partial and in-frame only. The profile shows 15,000 to 20,000 clones, 80% of them singletons. The sample comes from a study of sequential checkpoint blockade in melanoma. CDR3 length equals 15 residues. Germline V gene lookup returns CDR1 LNHNV and CDR2 YYDKDF (reference sequence). V trimming: 5 bases; J trimming: 0 bases; junction bases outside the gene matches: 7. The source is a human donor with melanoma. Specimen: CD8+ T cells sorted from blood (inferred from file names), collected from a patient given nivolumab and ipilimumab in sequence. V and J are TRBV15 and TRBJ2-7; TRBD2 aligns across 7 bases. The CDR3 here is CATSVISGPSYEQYF. CDR3 sequence (DNA): TGTGCCACCAGCGTGATTAGCGGGCCCTCCTACGAGCAGTACTTC.